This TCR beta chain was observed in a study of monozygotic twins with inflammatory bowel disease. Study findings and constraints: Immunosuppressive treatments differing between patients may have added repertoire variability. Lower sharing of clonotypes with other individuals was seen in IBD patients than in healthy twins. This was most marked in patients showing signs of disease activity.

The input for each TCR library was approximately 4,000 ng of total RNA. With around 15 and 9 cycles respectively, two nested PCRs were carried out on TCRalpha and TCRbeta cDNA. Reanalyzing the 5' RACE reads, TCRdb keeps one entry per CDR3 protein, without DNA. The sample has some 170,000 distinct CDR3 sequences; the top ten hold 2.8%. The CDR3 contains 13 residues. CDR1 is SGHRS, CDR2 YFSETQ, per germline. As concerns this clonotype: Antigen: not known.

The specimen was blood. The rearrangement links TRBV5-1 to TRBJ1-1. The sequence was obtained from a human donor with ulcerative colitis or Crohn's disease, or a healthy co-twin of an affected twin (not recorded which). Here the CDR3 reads CASSLVSYTEAFF.